This passage covers 13 T cell receptor beta chains from one sample sequenced in a study of vaccination and CD4 T cells after COVID-19. The antigens for these receptors are not known. The treatment here: approximately nine-day PBMC culture with coronavirus spike peptide pools or control peptides (ViraFEST assay). Sequence data for DNA of cultured CD4+ T cells were generated by the Oncomine TCR Beta short-read assay. TCRdb reprocessed the PCR reads with MiXCR, giving one entry per CDR3 protein. The repertoire has just under 20,000 distinct CDR3 sequences, roughly a quarter of them found once; the top ten carry roughly a tenth. Sequenced sample: cultured CD4+ T cells from blood. The receptors were sampled from a human donor with COVID-19.

This sequence joins TRBV7-4 and TRBJ1-2; D not certain. V was trimmed by 5 bases and J by 8 bases, leaving 12 bases between them. The germline V gene encodes CDR1 SGHVT and CDR2 SQSDAQ. CDR3 length: 12 residues. CDR3 residues: CASSVPQLGYTF. In DNA, the CDR3 is TGTGCCAGCAGCGTACCGCAGCTGGGCTACACCTTC.

V and J are TRBV11-1 and TRBJ2-3, with 13 bases matching TRBD2. The V and J ends lost 3 bases and 3 bases, in that order; junction bases with no gene match: 3. The CDR3 contains 16 residues. CDR1 SGHAT and CDR2 FQDESV come from the germline V gene (reference sequence). The CDR3 sequence: CASSFGGLAGTDTQYF. In DNA, the CDR3 is TGTGCCAGCAGCTTTGGGGGACTAGCGGGGACAGATACGCAGTATTTT.

This chain links TRBV28 with TRBJ2-5; perhaps TRBD1 as D (6 bases). Trimming took 5 bases from V and 1 from J, leaving 11 bases between them. CDR3 length: 14 residues. The germline V gene has CDR1 MDHEN and CDR2 SYDVKM. The CDR3 DNA sequence: TGTGCCAGCAGTCCGCCAGGGGCCCAAGAGACCCAGTACTTC. Amino acids: CASSPPGAQETQYF.

The rearrangement joins TRBV10-3 to TRBJ2-6, with unresolved D. V gave up 3 bases and J gave up 0 bases, with 3 bases separating them. Germline values: CDR1 ENHRY, CDR2 SYGVKD. This CDR3 has 14 amino acids. The CDR3 reads CAISDFSGANVLTF. The CDR3 DNA reads as TGTGCCATCAGTGATTTCTCTGGGGCCAACGTCCTGACTTTC.

The chain carries TRBV2 and TRBJ2-5; no clear D. Germline V gene lookup returns CDR1 SNHLY and CDR2 FYNNEI. V was pared by 3 bases and J by 5 bases, with 10 bases between. The CDR3 totals 13 residues. The CDR3 region is CASSEGPWETQYF. The CDR3 bases are TGTGCCAGCAGTGAGGGTCCGTGGGAGACCCAGTACTTC.

The chain combines TRBV28 with TRBJ2-7; the D gene is possibly TRBD1 (6 bases). The V end lost 6 bases, the J end lost 3 bases, and 9 bases lay between the germline ends. The CDR3 runs to 12 residues. Germline V gene data show CDR1 as MDHEN and CDR2 as SYDVKM. CDR3: CASRLQGYEQYF. The DNA of the CDR3 is TGTGCCAGCAGACTACAGGGCTACGAGCAGTACTTC. The variable domain in full, completed from reference TRBV28 and TRBJ2-7, reads DVKVTQSSRYLVKRTGEKVFLECVQDMDHENMFWYRQDPGLGLRLIYFSYDVKMKEKGDIPEGYSVSREKKERFSLILESASTNQTSMYLCASRLQGYEQYFGPGTRLTVT.

Only a few counts were recorded for this clonotype. The chain uses TRBV10-3 and TRBJ1-2, with TRBD1 matching over 7 bases. This CDR3 contains 13 residues. The germline CDR1 and CDR2 sequences are ENHRY and SYGVKD. V was pared by 3 bases and J by 7 bases, with 5 bases of the junction left unmatched. CDR3 sequence (DNA): TGTGCCATCAGTGATCAGGGGGTCCGTGGCTACACCTTC. Amino acid sequence: CAISDQGVRGYTF.

This clonotype turned up a few times. In nucleotides, the CDR3 is TGTGCCAGCATGAGGGAAGCTAACTATGGCTACACCTTC. Translating gives CASMREANYGYTF. The chain recombines TRBV28 with TRBJ1-2, with unresolved D. Between the trimmed V and J ends, which lost 7 bases and 0 bases, there was a span of 9 bases. Germline loops: CDR1 MDHEN, CDR2 SYDVKM. The CDR3 runs 13 residues.

The chain joins TRBV18 to TRBJ2-3, with D perhaps matching TRBD2 (6 bases). V shed 5 bases and J shed 2 bases, with 11 bases lying between them. This CDR3 is built from 14 residues. Germline V CDR1 and CDR2: KGHSH, LQKENI. CDR3 DNA sequence: TGTGCCAGCTCAAGTGTAGCGGCCACAGATACGCAGTATTTT. It is translated as CASSSVAATDTQYF.

This clonotype turned up a few times. This chain joins TRBV28 and TRBJ2-3; 12 bases are shared with TRBD2. Germline trimming cut 4 bases from V and 2 bases from J; bases unmatched to any gene: 10. The CDR3 spans 18 residues. The germline gives CDR1 MDHEN, CDR2 SYDVKM. CDR3 in DNA: TGTGCCAGCAGTTCCGCCTTCCGACTAGCGGGGGACACAGATACGCAGTATTTT. Protein: CASSSAFRLAGDTDTQYF. The full variable domain, its missing parts supplied by reference TRBV28 and TRBJ2-3, is DVKVTQSSRYLVKRTGEKVFLECVQDMDHENMFWYRQDPGLGLRLIYFSYDVKMKEKGDIPEGYSVSREKKERFSLILESASTNQTSMYLCASSSAFRLAGDTDTQYFGPGTRLTVL.

The table lists this clonotype with a few counts. The chain employs TRBV6-1 and TRBJ2-1; 7 nucleotides match TRBD2. After removal of 4 bases from V and 6 bases from J, the junction contained 12 bases not matched to a gene. The germline V gene encodes CDR1 MNHNS and CDR2 SASEGT. The CDR3 has 16 amino acids. CDR3 bases: TGTGCCAGCAGTGGGTTTCGACTAGCCCACTCCAATGAGCAGTTCTTC. Amino acids: CASSGFRLAHSNEQFF.

The V call is TRBV24-1, the J call TRBJ2-1, with 12 bases aligning to TRBD2. V shed 5 bases, J shed 0 bases, and the junction held 7 bases outside the gene matches. CDR1 and CDR2 (germline): KGHDR, SFDVKD. This CDR3 region has 18 residues. CDR3 sequence (DNA): TGTGCCACCAGTGGGAGACTAGCGGGGGATCTCTCCTACAATGAGCAGTTCTTC. Encoded protein: CATSGRLAGDLSYNEQFF.

This clonotype was counted between two and nine times. The chain combines TRBV10-3 with TRBJ1-1; no definite D call. From germline, CDR1 is ENHRY and CDR2 SYGVKD. The CDR3 runs to 14 residues. V lost 4 bases, J lost 5 bases, and 14 bases lay in between. The CDR3 sequence is CAISGASRRTEAFF. DNA of the CDR3: TGTGCCATCAGTGGGGCCAGCAGACGGACTGAAGCTTTCTTT.